This T cell receptor beta chain was sequenced during a study of CD8 T cells in Susac syndrome. Bulk CD8+ and CD4+ cells came from magnetic negative isolation; CD8+ TEMRA by FACS. The RNA input was about 0.45 to 1 ug, and it was reverse transcribed with random hexamers. TCR beta CDR3 was amplified by immunoSEQ covering 54 Vbeta and 13 Jbeta. Each CDR3 protein gets one entry after TCRdb re-called the immunoSEQ multiplex PCR reads with MiXCR. Here the sample spans 77,000 or so distinct CDR3 sequences, under 95% being singletons. The CDR3 totals 11 residues. Trimming left V 4 bases short and J 9 bases short, with 10 bases between. CDR1 is MGHDK and CDR2 is SYGVNS in the germline V gene.

The sequence was obtained from a human donor with Susac syndrome. V and J are TRBV25-1 and TRBJ2-7; D gene ambiguous. The sequencing sample was made of CD4+ T cells from PBMCs. CDR3 amino acids: CASSGALGQYF. CDR3 nucleotide sequence: TGTGCCAGCAGTGGGGCGCTAGGGCAGTACTTC.